The clone carrying this T cell receptor (beta chain) was counted many times. The antigen remains undetermined. The sample comes from a study of T cells after posttransplantation cyclophosphamide. Points from the study as a whole: Blood and skin or GI T cell repertoires showed limited TRB overlap. After PTCy, TRB diversity resembled that of CNI/methotrexate controls. Later blood repertoires were often dominated by clones from the donor CD8+ memory compartment.

Produced via immunoSEQ multiplex PCR; TCRdb's table is partial and in-frame only. Sampling found about 39,000 clones, none seen once. Trimming took 2 bases from V and 0 from J, leaving 13 bases between them. CDR3 length equals 16 residues. Germline CDR1 reads KGHSH; CDR2 reads LQKENI. Peripheral blood was collected from the related graft donor on the marrow donation day. The chain recombines TRBV18 with TRBJ1-2; a weak D match, TRBD1 (5 bases). This clonotype originated in a woman aged 50 to 65 in good health and a related stem cell transplant donor. The specimen sequenced was PBMCs. This CDR3 is CASSPRSAGPNYGYTF. The CDR3 DNA reads TGTGCCAGCTCACCAAGGTCCGCAGGGCCTAACTATGGCTACACCTTC.